The entry below describes one TCR beta chain. The data are from a study of Ad26.COV2.S vaccination and SARS-CoV-2 variants. Study summary: Intramuscular Ad26.COV2.S doses were given once or twice, 56 days apart.

Treatment defined: roughly 18 received Ad26.COV2.S at low or high dose, single or two shots; 5 received placebo; per-sample allocation not given. Sampling was performed 63 days after the first vaccine or placebo injection. The repertoire was sequenced with immunoSEQ multiplex PCR; TCRdb's copy has only in-frame clones and lacks some. The sample lists hundreds of thousands of clones, 75% to 90% occurring once. With 2 bases removed from V and 2 bases from J, the gap between germline ends came to 11 bases. The CDR3 contains 15 residues. Germline V gene sequence: CDR1 SGHDT, CDR2 YYEEEE. The chain recombines TRBV5-6 with TRBJ1-5; D may be TRBD1 (6 bases). The sequenced sample was peripheral blood, obtained in a trial of Ad26.COV2.S vaccine versus placebo. The source is a person between 18 and 65 years old who received the Ad26.COV2.S COVID-19 vaccine or a placebo. In DNA form, the CDR3 reads TGTGCCAGCAGCTTACAGGGAAGAGGCAATCAGCCCCAGCATTTT. Protein product: CASSLQGRGNQPQHF.